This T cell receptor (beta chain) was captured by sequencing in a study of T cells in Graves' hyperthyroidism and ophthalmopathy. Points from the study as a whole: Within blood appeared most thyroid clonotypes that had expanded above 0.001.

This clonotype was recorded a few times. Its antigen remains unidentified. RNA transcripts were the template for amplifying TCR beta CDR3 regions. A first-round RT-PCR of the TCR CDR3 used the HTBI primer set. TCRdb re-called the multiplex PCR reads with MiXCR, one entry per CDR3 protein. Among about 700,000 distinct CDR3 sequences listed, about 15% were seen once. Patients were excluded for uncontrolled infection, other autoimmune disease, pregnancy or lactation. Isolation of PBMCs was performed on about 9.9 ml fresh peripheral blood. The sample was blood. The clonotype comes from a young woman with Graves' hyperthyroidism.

The DNA of the CDR3 is TGCAGTGCTAGAGGGGGGTCAGGGGACATGGAGACCCAGTACTTC. Its protein product is CSARGGSGDMETQYF. This rearrangement joins TRBV20-1 to TRBJ2-5; D might be TRBD1 (6 bases). V lost 1 base, J lost 5 bases, and 17 bases lay in between. The CDR3 loop spans 15 amino acids. Germline V gene sequence: CDR1 DFQATT, CDR2 SNEGSKA (reference sequence).